The 10 T cell receptor beta chains below come from one sample, sequenced in a study of blood T cell dynamics during melanoma immunotherapy. The data were produced by immunoSEQ multiplex PCR, yet TCRdb's version contains in-frame clones alone and is incomplete. The sample lists 8,500 to 11,000 clones; roughly 86% were seen once. Specified time point: pre-treatment baseline. Sequenced material: blood, taken from a patient treated with checkpoint blockade. These receptors came from a human donor with melanoma.

The chain employs TRBV20-1 and TRBJ2-3; no clear D gene. Germline V gene sequence: CDR1 DFQATT, CDR2 SNEGSKA (reference sequence). The CDR3 contains 11 residues. The ends were cut back, 2 bases at V and 4 bases at J, with 4 bases in the middle. The CDR3 nucleotides are TGCAGTGCTAGATATCCAGATACGCAGTATTTT. It specifies CSARYPDTQYF.

This clone has more than one count but fewer than ten. V gene TRBV10-3 combines with J gene TRBJ2-6; tentatively, D is TRBD1 or TRBD2 (6 bases each). V was trimmed by 8 bases and J by 3 bases, leaving 17 bases between them. CDR1 and CDR2 (germline): ENHRY, SYGVKD. The CDR3 sequence is 16 residues long. This CDR3 is CAIEAGEEDGANVLTF. CDR3 sequence (DNA): TGTGCCATCGAAGCAGGGGAGGAAGATGGGGCCAACGTCCTGACTTTC.

This chain connects TRBV6-5 to TRBJ2-1, with 7 bases aligning to TRBD2. Germline V lookup: CDR1 MNHEY, CDR2 SVGAGI. J gave up 3 bases and V 6 bases, and 5 bases lay outside the gene matches. This CDR3 has 14 amino acids. In nucleotides, the CDR3 is TGTGCCAGCAGGTGGGGGGGTAACTACAATGAGCAGTTCTTC. Its translation: CASRWGGNYNEQFF.

This chain joins TRBV19 and TRBJ2-7, with D perhaps TRBD2 (6 bases). This CDR3 has 15 residues. V shed 1 base and J shed 5 bases, with 15 bases lying between them. The V gene's germline CDR1 is LNHDA and CDR2 SQIVND (reference sequence). The CDR3 sequence: CASSIAAGRFNEQYF. The DNA of the CDR3 is TGTGCCAGTAGTATAGCTGCAGGGAGGTTCAACGAGCAGTACTTC.

The V gene is TRBV19, the J gene TRBJ2-1, with 8 bases matching TRBD1. Germline trimming cut 2 bases from V and 7 bases from J; bases unmatched to any gene: 7. From germline, CDR1 is LNHDA and CDR2 SQIVND (reference sequence). This CDR3 is 15 amino acids long. The CDR3 protein is CASSIRQGAVNEQFF. The CDR3 nucleotides read TGTGCCAGTAGTATACGCCAGGGGGCCGTTAATGAGCAGTTCTTC.

The chain couples TRBV5-1 to TRBJ2-3, with D perhaps TRBD2 (6 bases). This CDR3 region has 16 residues. CDR1 is SGHRS and CDR2 is YFSETQ in the germline V gene. Trimming shortened V by 0 bases and J by 3 bases, and 14 bases separated the two germline ends. The CDR3: CASSLGSGGATDTQYF. As DNA, the CDR3 is TGCGCCAGCAGCTTGGGTTCCGGCGGGGCGACAGATACGCAGTATTTT.

The chain combines TRBV6-5 with TRBJ2-6; no firm D call. Trimming pared 2 bases from V and 0 bases from J, leaving 5 bases between. Germline CDR1 is MNHEY and CDR2 is SVGAGI. CDR3 length: 15 residues. The CDR3 nucleotides are TGTGCCAGCAGTTACGGGCTCTCTGGGGCCAACGTCCTGACTTTC. Translating gives CASSYGLSGANVLTF.

This chain links TRBV4-3 with TRBJ1-1, with D hard to call. The length of the CDR3 is 13 residues. CDR1 and CDR2 from the germline V gene are LGHNA and YSLEER. With 3 bases removed from V and 0 bases from J, the gap between germline ends came to 5 bases. CDR3 region: CASSQELNTEAFF. The CDR3 DNA reads TGCGCCAGCAGCCAGGAATTGAACACTGAAGCTTTCTTT.

This clone was recorded once. The rearrangement joins TRBV6-5 to TRBJ2-7, with 10 bases aligning to TRBD2. CDR3 length: 15 amino acids. Germline V gives CDR1 MNHEY, CDR2 SVGAGI. V lost 4 bases to trimming and J lost 2 bases; unmatched junction nucleotides: 5. The CDR3 is CASSSTSGAAYEQYF. The CDR3 DNA reads TGTGCCAGCAGTTCAACTAGCGGGGCCGCCTACGAGCAGTACTTC.

The chain recombines TRBV7-2 with TRBJ2-1; TRBD2 might be the D (5 bases). Trimming took off 2 bases at V and 0 bases at J, with 17 bases between the two ends. The CDR3 is 18 amino acids. Looked up from germline, CDR1 is SGHTA and CDR2 is FQGNSA. This chain's CDR3 is CASSLTWASGSSYNEQFF. In DNA form, the CDR3 reads TGTGCCAGCAGCTTAACGTGGGCCAGCGGAAGCTCCTACAATGAGCAGTTCTTC.